The rows below give T cell receptor beta chains drawn from one sample of a study of siplizumab effects on memory and regulatory T cells. Data came from immunoSEQ multiplex PCR; TCRdb stores just in-frame clones and leaves some out. The repertoire has 100,000 to 120,000 clones, just over 90% of them found once; the top ten carry more than 0.3%. The sequenced sample consisted of CD4+ T cells sorted from blood. These receptors all come from a human donor in good health. Both conserved end residues are part of each CDR3. The D gene is left open where the match is weak. Expanded clones get a size class; other rows say once, few or many, or leave the size out.

d_call: .; j_call: TRBJ2-5; clone_size: .; v_call: TRBV5-1; cdr3_nt: TGCGCCAGCAGTCAAGGGACACCTAAAGAGACCCAGTACTTC; cdr3_aa: CASSQGTPKETQYF
d_call: TRBD1; j_call: TRBJ2-7; clone_size: once; v_call: TRBV30; cdr3_nt: TGTGCCTGGAGTGTACCCGGCAGGGGGCCCGGGCAGTACTTC; cdr3_aa: CAWSVPGRGPGQYF
d_call: .; j_call: TRBJ1-1; clone_size: .; v_call: TRBV4-1; cdr3_nt: TGCGCCAGCAGCCCCCAAGCCGGGGTCCACACTGAAGCTTTCTTT; cdr3_aa: CASSPQAGVHTEAFF
d_call: TRBD2; j_call: TRBJ2-3; clone_size: .; v_call: TRBV6-5; cdr3_nt: TGTGCCAGCAGTTACTGGCTAGCGGGGGTAGATACGCAGTATTTT; cdr3_aa: CASSYWLAGVDTQYF
d_call: .; j_call: TRBJ2-1; clone_size: .; v_call: TRBV5-6; cdr3_nt: TGTGCCAGCAGCTTGGGGACAGTCTCCTACAATGAGCAGTTCTTC; cdr3_aa: CASSLGTVSYNEQFF
d_call: TRBD2; j_call: TRBJ2-5; clone_size: .; v_call: TRBV6-6; cdr3_nt: TGTGCCAGCAAAGCGGGGACCCAGGCCCAGTACTTC; cdr3_aa: CASKAGTQAQYF
d_call: .; j_call: TRBJ2-1; clone_size: .; v_call: TRBV9; cdr3_nt: TGTGCCAGCAGCGTAGGGGCAGGCAATGAGCAGTTCTTC; cdr3_aa: CASSVGAGNEQFF
d_call: .; j_call: TRBJ2-3; clone_size: .; v_call: TRBV6-5; cdr3_nt: TGTGCCAGCACCCACCCCAGGGGCACAGATACGCAGTATTTT; cdr3_aa: CASTHPRGTDTQYF
d_call: TRBD1; j_call: TRBJ2-7; clone_size: once; v_call: TRBV6-1; cdr3_nt: TGTGCCAGCAGCCGACAGGGATACGAGCAGTACTTC; cdr3_aa: CASSRQGYEQYF
d_call: .; j_call: TRBJ2-6; clone_size: .; v_call: TRBV28; cdr3_nt: TGTGCCAGCAGTTTACTCGGCTCTGGGGCCAACGTCCTGACTTTC; cdr3_aa: CASSLLGSGANVLTF
d_call: .; j_call: TRBJ1-2; clone_size: .; v_call: TRBV11-2; cdr3_nt: TGTGCCAGCAGCTTAGCTGGTTGGCCGAACCAAGGCTACACCTTC; cdr3_aa: CASSLAGWPNQGYTF
d_call: .; j_call: TRBJ2-7; clone_size: .; v_call: TRBV4-2; cdr3_nt: TGTGCCAGCAGCCAACTTCTAGGCGGGACCTACGAGCAGTACTTC; cdr3_aa: CASSQLLGGTYEQYF
d_call: .; j_call: TRBJ1-1; clone_size: .; v_call: TRBV30; cdr3_nt: TGTGCCTGGAGTGTTCGGGGCAGCCTGAACACTGAAGCTTTCTTT; cdr3_aa: CAWSVRGSLNTEAFF
d_call: TRBD2; j_call: TRBJ2-2; clone_size: .; v_call: TRBV5-1; cdr3_nt: TGCGCCAGCAGCTTACGGACTAGCGGGTCGAACACCGGGGAGCTGTTTTTT; cdr3_aa: CASSLRTSGSNTGELFF
d_call: TRBD2; j_call: TRBJ2-3; clone_size: .; v_call: TRBV6-4; cdr3_nt: TGTGCCAGCAGTGTGCTAGCGGGAGGTACAGATACGCAGTATTTT; cdr3_aa: CASSVLAGGTDTQYF
d_call: .; j_call: TRBJ2-3; clone_size: .; v_call: TRBV11-2; cdr3_nt: TGTGCCAGCAGCTTCCAAGGGGCAGATACGCAGTATTTT; cdr3_aa: CASSFQGADTQYF
d_call: .; j_call: TRBJ2-7; clone_size: once; v_call: TRBV19; cdr3_nt: TGTGCCAGTAGTCCCAGGGGAGGGGAGCAGTACTTC; cdr3_aa: CASSPRGGEQYF
d_call: .; j_call: TRBJ2-3; clone_size: .; v_call: TRBV11-2; cdr3_nt: TGTGCCAGCAGCTTAGAAGGGCCACACACAGATACGCAGTATTTT; cdr3_aa: CASSLEGPHTDTQYF
d_call: TRBD1; j_call: TRBJ2-7; clone_size: few; v_call: TRBV5-6; cdr3_nt: TGTGCCAGCAGCGGGGGACAGGGAGACTCCTACGAGCAGTACTTC; cdr3_aa: CASSGGQGDSYEQYF
d_call: .; j_call: TRBJ1-5; clone_size: .; v_call: TRBV4-1; cdr3_nt: TGCGCCAGCAGCCAAGAATCGACAGCAGGGCAGCCCCAGCATTTT; cdr3_aa: CASSQESTAGQPQHF
d_call: .; j_call: TRBJ1-1; clone_size: .; v_call: TRBV5-1; cdr3_nt: TGCGCCAGCAGCGGGGACATGAGTTCCACTGAAGCTTTCTTT; cdr3_aa: CASSGDMSSTEAFF
d_call: .; j_call: TRBJ1-1; clone_size: once; v_call: TRBV6-5; cdr3_nt: TGTGCCAGCAGTTACTCGAGGCAGCAATGGACTGAAGCTTTCTTT; cdr3_aa: CASSYSRQQWTEAFF
d_call: .; j_call: TRBJ1-1; clone_size: .; v_call: TRBV4-2; cdr3_nt: TGTGCCAGCACCCAACCTGGAGGACGGGGTGAAGCTTTCTTT; cdr3_aa: CASTQPGGRGEAFF
d_call: TRBD1; j_call: TRBJ2-2; clone_size: .; v_call: TRBV27; cdr3_nt: TGTGCCAGCAAACTAGACAGGGTCGGGGCCGGGGAGCTGTTTTTT; cdr3_aa: CASKLDRVGAGELFF